A selection of T cell receptor beta chains follows, all from one sample in a study of cytomegalovirus exposure and HLA in healthy donors. Sequencing was performed with immunoSEQ multiplex PCR; in TCRdb, only in-frame clones are kept and a portion is missing. Among more than 80,000 clones listed, 60% to 80% were seen once. The sequenced sample was PBMCs. The receptor source for this set is a woman aged 60-75 years in good health and CMV-seropositive. CDR3s include the opening cysteine and the closing phenylalanine or tryptophan. D genes are given only for firm matches. The size of a clone is reported for some rows only, either as once, few or many, or as a class for expanded clones.

clone_size,d_call,v_call,j_call,cdr3_aa,cdr3_nt
NA,NA,TRBV7-9,TRBJ1-1,CASSPQGTEAFF,TGTGCCAGCAGCCCACAGGGCACTGAAGCTTTCTTT
few,NA,TRBV5-1,TRBJ2-7,CASSLSQGIAYEQYF,TGCGCCAGCAGCTTGTCGCAGGGTATCGCCTACGAGCAGTACTTC
few,TRBD2,TRBV30,TRBJ2-1,CAWRGSRTSGRLGEQFF,TGTGCCTGGAGGGGCTCCAGGACTAGCGGGAGGCTGGGTGAGCAGTTCTTC
NA,NA,TRBV7-9,TRBJ2-5,CASSRGAETQYF,TGTGCCAGCAGCCGGGGGGCGGAGACCCAGTACTTC
NA,NA,TRBV5-1,TRBJ1-1,CASSLNRNTEAFF,TGCGCCAGCAGCTTGAACAGGAACACTGAAGCTTTCTTT
NA,TRBD1,TRBV7-8,TRBJ1-4,CASSLKDRRGFATNEKLFF,TGTGCCAGCAGCTTAAAGGACAGGAGGGGGTTTGCAACTAATGAAAAACTGTTTTTT
few,NA,TRBV30,TRBJ1-5,CAWSVTENQPQHF,TGTGCCTGGAGTGTAACAGAAAATCAGCCCCAGCATTTT
NA,NA,TRBV28,TRBJ1-5,CASSLPDQPQHF,TGTGCCAGCAGTTTACCCGATCAGCCCCAGCATTTT
NA,TRBD1,TRBV7-3,TRBJ1-2,CASSPAGQNYGYTF,TGTGCCAGCAGCCCGGCGGGACAGAACTATGGCTACACCTTC
NA,NA,TRBV19,TRBJ1-5,CASSIEGATPQHF,TGTGCCAGTAGTATAGAGGGGGCGACACCCCAGCATTTT
NA,NA,TRBV11-2,TRBJ2-5,CASSAGTGETQYF,TGTGCCAGCAGCGCCGGGACTGGGGAGACCCAGTACTTC
once,NA,TRBV29-1,TRBJ2-1,CSVGLNNEQFF,TGCAGCGTTGGACTGAACAATGAGCAGTTCTTC
few,NA,TRBV5-8,TRBJ2-1,CASSLEQGSSYNEQFF,TGTGCCAGCAGCTTGGAGCAGGGTAGCTCCTACAATGAGCAGTTCTTC
NA,TRBD2,TRBV18,TRBJ2-7,CASSGTGTSAGFYEQYF,TGTGCCAGCTCAGGAACCGGGACTAGCGCCGGGTTCTACGAGCAGTACTTC
NA,TRBD2,TRBV10-3,TRBJ2-1,CAIREGLAAGNEQFF,TGTGCCATCAGGGAGGGACTAGCCGCCGGCAATGAGCAGTTCTTC
few,TRBD1,TRBV2,TRBJ1-2,CASSVQTGYGYTF,TGTGCCAGCAGTGTGCAGACAGGGTATGGCTACACCTTC
NA,NA,TRBV30,TRBJ2-7,CAGRTVYEQYF,TGTGCCGGCAGGACAGTTTACGAGCAGTACTTC
NA,NA,TRBV28,TRBJ1-5,CASKSSGVGGNQPQHF,TGTGCCAGCAAATCAAGTGGAGTCGGAGGCAATCAGCCCCAGCATTTT